A single sample gave rise to the 30 T cell receptor beta chains below, sequenced in a study of post-analysis software for immune sequencing data (dated by TCRdb to about 2015). Beyond this particular receptor, the publication reports: Significantly higher frequencies in patients than in controls were found for five or six TRBV segments, including TRBV5-6, TRBV5-1 and TRBV20-1.

Libraries were prepared through PCR. Data came from an Illumina HiSeq 2500. To reduce PCR and sequencing biases, unique molecular identifiers were built into the TCR beta cDNA libraries. The public reads were reanalyzed by TCRdb: fastp trimming at Q25, MiXCR alignment, in-frame beta chains only. Duplicate CDR3 protein sequences are folded into a single record with the most common DNA and genes. In this sample the table shows hundreds of thousands of distinct CDR3 sequences, 25% to 30% of which occur a single time. The top ten constitute under 0.7% of the sample. The antigens these receptors bind are not known. Sequenced sample: blood. These receptors all stem from a girl between 5 and 17 years old with multiple sclerosis.

The V call is TRBV20-1, the J call TRBJ2-7, with TRBD2 matching over 7 bases. V was clipped by 4 bases and J by 4 bases; unmatched bases: 13. CDR3 length equals 15 residues. CDR1 is DFQATT and CDR2 is SNEGSKA in the germline V gene (reference sequence). Here the CDR3 reads CSAIRLAGFVYEQYF. In DNA, the CDR3 is TGCAGTGCTATAAGACTAGCTGGGTTTGTGTACGAGCAGTACTTC.

A few counts support this clonotype. V is TRBV18 and J is TRBJ2-3; 7 nucleotides line up with TRBD2. The CDR3 covers 15 residues. Germline CDR1 and CDR2: KGHSH and LQKENI. V dropped 4 bases and J dropped 3; count of bases not matched to a gene: 7. The CDR3 loop is CASSLGGSVTDTQYF. CDR3 DNA sequence: TGTGCCAGCTCACTAGGCGGGAGCGTAACAGATACGCAGTATTTT.

This chain connects TRBV4-1 to TRBJ1-2; the D is unclear. This CDR3 is 15 amino acids long. Germline values: CDR1 MGHRA, CDR2 YSYEKL. With 4 bases removed from V and 8 bases from J, the gap between germline ends came to 20 bases. The CDR3 DNA is TGCGCCAGCAGCCCACAAAAGTGGACCTTAGGCGGCTACACCTTC. It translates to CASSPQKWTLGGYTF.

CDR3 DNA sequence: TGTGCCAGCTCACCCGACAGGAATCCCTACGAGCAGTACTTC. It is translated as CASSPDRNPYEQYF. J is TRBJ2-7 and V is TRBV18, with D perhaps matching TRBD1 (6 bases). This CDR3 has 14 amino acids. V lost 3 bases and J lost 2, with 11 bases in between. CDR1 and CDR2 (germline): KGHSH, LQKENI. Supplemented by reference TRBV18 and TRBJ2-7, the full variable domain reads NAGVMQNPRHLVRRRGQEARLRCSPMKGHSHVYWYRQLPEEGLKFMVYLQKENIIDESGMPKERFSAEFPKEGPSILRIQQVVRGDSAAYFCASSPDRNPYEQYFGPGTRLTVT.

J is TRBJ2-7 and V is TRBV6-4; D is perhaps TRBD1 or TRBD2 (6 bases each). V was pared by 2 bases and J by 7 bases, with 12 bases between. The CDR3 runs to 13 residues. CDR1 and CDR2 from the germline V gene are MRHNA and SNTAGT. CDR3 residues: CASSDVGGDEQYF. DNA for the CDR3: TGTGCCAGCAGTGACGTGGGGGGCGATGAGCAGTACTTC.

This chain uses TRBV5-1 with TRBJ1-4; tentatively, D is TRBD1 (5 bases). V lost 0 bases and J 8 bases, leaving 8 bases between the germline ends. The CDR3 is 13 residues long. Germline V lookup: CDR1 SGHRS, CDR2 YFSETQ. This chain's CDR3 is CASSLERGEKLFF. The CDR3 nucleotides read TGCGCCAGCAGCTTGGAGAGGGGAGAAAAACTGTTTTTT.

This chain joins TRBV20-1 and TRBJ1-5; D is ambiguous. Trimming cost V 6 bases and J 2 bases, with 20 bases left between them. Germline V gene sequence: CDR1 DFQATT, CDR2 SNEGSKA (reference sequence). The CDR3 totals 16 residues. This chain's CDR3 is CSAISNSGYGNQPQHF. Written as DNA, the CDR3 is TGCAGTGCCATCTCAAATTCGGGATATGGCAATCAGCCCCAGCATTTT.

This clonotype was observed a few times. This chain uses TRBV4-1 with TRBJ2-3, with D perhaps TRBD2 (6 bases). CDR3 length equals 17 residues. Trimming removed 0 bases from V and 2 bases from J, with 15 bases in between. Looked up from germline, CDR1 is MGHRA and CDR2 is YSYEKL. CDR3 protein: CASSQERAGALTDTQYF. In DNA form, the CDR3 reads TGCGCCAGCAGCCAAGAACGAGCGGGCGCACTCACAGATACGCAGTATTTT.

The CDR3 bases are TGTGCCAGCAGCTTAGACTCTGCTGCAGACGAGCAGTTCTTC. Its translation: CASSLDSAADEQFF. The chain couples TRBV7-2 to TRBJ2-1, with no clear D. The germline V gene encodes CDR1 SGHTA and CDR2 FQGNSA. V was trimmed by 1 base and J by 10 bases, leaving 14 bases between them. The CDR3 is 14 amino acids.

Of note for this clonotype: Germline is not matched at one junction end, which may reflect a read error. The chain links TRBV6-5 to TRBJ2-1; tentatively, D is TRBD1 or TRBD2 (5 bases each). The germline CDR1 and CDR2 sequences are MNHEY and SVGAGI. The CDR3 runs 14 residues. The chain's CDR3 is CASRDRRSYNEQFF. CDR3 DNA sequence: TGCGCCAGCCGGGACCGACGATCCTACAATGAGCAGTTCTTC.

The chain has TRBV20-1 and TRBJ1-5; the D gene is possibly TRBD1 (5 bases). This CDR3 has 13 amino acids. The germline V gene has CDR1 DFQATT and CDR2 SNEGSKA (reference sequence). V shed 2 bases and J shed 7 bases, with 12 bases lying between them. The DNA for the CDR3 is TGCAGTGCTAGACCGGGGGAGAGCCAGCCCCAGCATTTT. Translating it yields CSARPGESQPQHF.

Note on this clonotype: This may be a read error: a much more frequent sequence differs by one nucleotide. This sequence joins TRBV20-1 and TRBJ2-5; 8 nucleotides agree with TRBD1. The DNA end lines up better with TRBJ2-1; the J call may be wrong. Germline CDR1 and CDR2: DFQATT and SNEGSKA (reference sequence). This CDR3 is built from 13 residues. DNA for the CDR3: TGCAGTGCTACCCGACAGGGGCAAGAGACCCAGTTCTTC. Translated, it gives CSATRQGQETQFF.

The table lists this clonotype with a few counts. The genes are TRBV6-1 and TRBJ2-5; 11 bases match TRBD1. The CDR3 is made up of 15 amino acids. Germline V gene data show CDR1 as MNHNS and CDR2 as SASEGT. Trimming took 6 bases from V and 5 from J; bases not matched to a gene: 8. The CDR3 region has the DNA TGTGCCAGCAGCCTGGACAGGGGGCGATGGGAGACCCAGTACTTC. It is translated as CASSLDRGRWETQYF.

The rearrangement links TRBV20-1 to TRBJ1-5, with 8 positions matching TRBD1. The J segment lost 7 bases and the V segment lost 8 bases, leaving 10 bases of the junction unmatched. There are 13 residues in the CDR3. Per the germline V gene, CDR1 is DFQATT and CDR2 is SNEGSKA (reference sequence). CDR3 protein: CSITTGARQPQHF. CDR3 in DNA: TGCAGTATTACGACAGGGGCCAGGCAGCCCCAGCATTTT.

Note on this clonotype: The germline gene is not matched at one end of the junction; a read error may be the cause. The chain uses TRBV11-2 and TRBJ2-6; D may be TRBD1 (5 bases). CDR3 length equals 16 residues. Germline-derived CDR1 and CDR2 are SGHAT and FQNNGV. This CDR3 is CASSLAHGTGANVRTF. The CDR3 nucleotides are TGTGCCAGCAGCTTAGCTCACGGTACTGGGGCCAACGTCCGGACTTTC.

The J gene is TRBJ2-1, the V gene TRBV15, with 12 bases fitting TRBD2. With 3 bases clipped from V and 6 bases from J, the junction kept 9 bases outside the gene matches. The CDR3 consists of 17 residues. Germline V gene lookup returns CDR1 LNHNV and CDR2 YYDKDF (reference sequence). The CDR3 DNA reads as TGTGCCACCAGCAGGCTGGCTTCGGGACTAGCGGGCAATGAGCAGTTCTTC. This codes for CATSRLASGLAGNEQFF.

This chain joins TRBV4-2 and TRBJ2-1; D is uncertain. Per the germline V gene, CDR1 is LGHNA and CDR2 is YNFKEQ. The CDR3 is 11 residues long. The V end was cut by 1 base, the J end by 9 bases, with 4 bases between. This CDR3 reads CASSQGREQFF. The CDR3 DNA reads TGTGCCAGCAGCCAAGGACGTGAGCAGTTCTTC.

The V and J genes are TRBV4-3 and TRBJ2-2; TRBD2 is a possible D gene (7 bases). Trimming took 1 base from V and 0 from J, leaving 15 bases between them. Germline V lookup: CDR1 LGHNA, CDR2 YSLEER. The CDR3 spans 18 residues. The CDR3 bases are TGCGCCAGCAGCCAAGCTGTTAGGGGGGGACCGAACACCGGGGAGCTGTTTTTT. This codes for CASSQAVRGGPNTGELFF.

The DNA for the CDR3 is TGTGCCAGCAGCCTCGGTTCTTTTAATTCACCCCTCCACTTT. It encodes CASSLGSFNSPLHF. This sequence joins TRBV11-3 and TRBJ1-6; D remains ambiguous. CDR1 SGHNT and CDR2 YENEEA come from the germline V gene. Deletions cut 5 bases from V and 6 bases from J, with 11 bases between. The length of the CDR3 is 14 residues.

This clonotype was recorded a few times. The chain uses TRBV15 and TRBJ2-5; 9 positions agree with TRBD2. Germline assignment: CDR1 LNHNV and CDR2 YYDKDF (reference sequence). The CDR3 is 17 residues long. The V and J ends lost 0 bases and 5 bases, in that order; junction bases with no gene match: 10. The CDR3 DNA sequence: TGTGCCACCAGCAGAGAACTTGTAGCGGGGGCCCACGAGACCCAGTACTTC. It encodes CATSRELVAGAHETQYF.

This clonotype has just a few counts. The chain uses TRBV15 and TRBJ2-7; the D gene is possibly TRBD2 (5 bases). Gene TRBJ2-5 matches the end of the DNA better, so the J call may be wrong. CDR1 LNHNV and CDR2 YYDKDF come from the germline V gene (reference sequence). The CDR3 covers 16 residues. The CDR3 DNA sequence: TGTGCCACCAGCAGAGATAAGGTGAGGGAGACGGAGACCCAGTACTTC. Translating gives CATSRDKVRETETQYF.

There are a few counts of this clonotype. The chain employs TRBV6-5 and TRBJ2-7; possibly TRBD2 for D (5 bases). CDR1 and CDR2 from the germline V gene are MNHEY and SVGAGI. CDR3 length equals 15 residues. V lost 0 bases, J lost 5 bases, and 14 bases lay in between. The CDR3 region has the DNA TGTGCCAGCAGTTACTCAGCAGCGGAGCAACACGAGCAGTACTTC. It yields the protein CASSYSAAEQHEQYF.

DNA of the CDR3: TGTGCCAGCAGCCCGTCGAGGGGAATTGGCTACACCTTC. Translated, it gives CASSPSRGIGYTF. The genes are TRBV7-9 and TRBJ1-2, with D maybe TRBD1 (5 bases). Per germline, CDR1 SEHNR and CDR2 FQNEAQ (reference sequence). V was cut by 5 bases and J by 7 bases, with 14 bases left in between. This CDR3 is 13 amino acids long.

This clonotype was found a few times. This rearrangement joins TRBV20-1 to TRBJ2-7; D gene unclear. Germline loops: CDR1 DFQATT, CDR2 SNEGSKA (reference sequence). CDR3 size: 14 residues. Trimming removed 0 bases at V and 2 bases at J, with 11 bases between. The CDR3 reads CSARERELTYEQYF. In DNA form, the CDR3 reads TGCAGTGCTAGAGAAAGGGAACTCACCTACGAGCAGTACTTC.

The CDR3: CASSLVAGVGETQYF. The CDR3 DNA reads as TGTGCCAGCAGCTTGGTCGCGGGAGTAGGAGAGACCCAGTACTTC. The V gene is TRBV5-4, the J gene TRBJ2-5, with 7 bases aligning to TRBD2. Per germline, CDR1 SGHNT and CDR2 YYREEE (reference sequence). With 0 bases clipped from V and 4 bases from J, the junction kept 6 bases outside the gene matches. CDR3 length: 15 amino acids.

This chain links TRBV11-2 with TRBJ1-6; D gene uncertain. Germline V gives CDR1 SGHAT, CDR2 FQNNGV. The CDR3 contains 14 residues. Between the trimmed V and J ends, which lost 5 bases and 8 bases, there was a span of 13 bases. In DNA, the CDR3 is TGTGCCAGCAGCATGACCCCTAGGGATTCACCCCTCCACTTT. Its protein product is CASSMTPRDSPLHF.

This clonotype was found a few times. The chain recombines TRBV3-1 with TRBJ2-4; TRBD2 aligns across 10 bases. The ends lost 4 bases at V and 0 bases at J; junction bases unmatched: 6. Germline lookup yields CDR1 LGHDT and CDR2 YNNKEL (reference sequence). The CDR3 has 17 residues. In DNA form, the CDR3 reads TGTGCCAGCAGCCTCGGGACTAGCGCCTTAGCCAAAAACATTCAGTACTTC. This sequence encodes CASSLGTSALAKNIQYF.

CDR3 nucleotide sequence: TGTGCCAGCAGCTTAGCGTGGCAGGGGATTGGCTACACCTTC. This gives the protein CASSLAWQGIGYTF. The V gene is TRBV7-2, the J gene TRBJ1-2; a possible D gene is TRBD1 (6 bases). Germline-derived CDR1 and CDR2 are SGHTA and FQGNSA. CDR3 length: 14 amino acids. Trimming left V 0 bases short and J 7 bases short, with 12 bases between.

The table lists this clonotype with a few counts. The chain uses TRBV7-2 and TRBJ1-5; 12 bases line up with TRBD1. Germline V gives CDR1 SGHTA, CDR2 FQGNSA. The CDR3 totals 17 residues. Trimming took 2 bases from V and 5 from J; bases not matched to a gene: 7. CDR3 sequence reads: CASSLLKGTGGDQPQHF. The CDR3 DNA reads as TGTGCCAGCAGCTTACTAAAGGGGACAGGGGGCGATCAGCCCCAGCATTTT.

In its sample, this clonotype was seen a few times. The chain couples TRBV20-1 to TRBJ2-2; weak D call: TRBD2 (5 bases). The CDR3 loop spans 15 amino acids. Germline lookup yields CDR1 DFQATT and CDR2 SNEGSKA (reference sequence). The V gene lost 8 bases and the J gene lost 5 bases, with 21 bases spanning the gap. The CDR3 spells CSTTTEAAVTGELFF. CDR3 in DNA: TGCAGTACAACTACAGAAGCAGCGGTAACCGGGGAGCTGTTTTTT.